Below, 10 T cell receptor beta chains from the same sample are listed, as sequenced in a study of CD8+ T cells in alopecia areata. Researchers sorted pooled cutaneous lymph node cells on the basis of CD4, CD8alpha, NKG2D, NKG2ACE and other markers. Following RNA extraction, reverse transcription yielded cDNA that acted as the sequencing template. Profiling relied on immunoSEQ multiplex PCR, and the TCRdb table lists in-frame clones only, not all of them. The counts give approximately 300,000 clones, none of them seen only once; less than 1.5% is held by the top ten. Input material: CD4+ T cells sorted from a lymph node. These receptors all stem from a C3H/HeJ mouse with alopecia areata. The strain is characterized by the MHC haplotype H2-k.

As concerns this clone: Gene labels here are mouse ones. The CDR3 end lies 4 residues beyond the end of the read and is filled in from the germline J gene. V gene TRBV19 combines with J gene TRBJ2-4, with D unclear. This CDR3 region has 12 residues. Between the trimmed V and J ends, which lost 2 bases and 2 bases, there was a span of 3 bases. From germline, CDR1 is FNHDT and CDR2 SITEND (reference sequence). CDR3 DNA, as far as it was read: TGTGCCAGCAGTATCCATCAAAAC. It is translated as CASSIHQN. The CDR3 in full is CASSIHQNTLYF.

Comment on this clone: The germline and genes are mouse ones. The observed sequence ends 4 residues before the CDR3 terminus, with the missing tail filled in from the germline J gene. The same CDR3 can be traced to other DNA sequences in this sample. The chain is built from TRBV31 and TRBJ1-1; 7 bases match TRBD1. Germline CDR1 GKSSPN, CDR2 SITVG. The CDR3 is 13 amino acids. Trimming removed 3 bases from V and 1 base from J; junction bases left unmatched: 2. The DNA read from the CDR3 is TGTGCCTGGAGCCGACAGGGGAACACA. It translates to CAWSRQGNT. The whole CDR3 region reads CAWSRQGNTEVFF.

Notes on this clone: Gene labels here are mouse ones. The read falls 3 residues short of the CDR3 end, and the missing part is taken from the germline J gene. The sample has other DNA sequences that encode this CDR3 too. The J gene is TRBJ1-6, the V gene TRBV19, with D maybe TRBD1 (5 bases). TRBJ1-6 is designated an ORF whose function remains uncertain. The CDR3 is made up of 14 amino acids. The V gene lost 2 bases and the J gene lost 5 bases, with 8 bases spanning the gap. Germline V lookup: CDR1 FNHDT, CDR2 SITEND (reference sequence). The CDR3 loop reads CASSIRTNNSPLYF. Partial CDR3 DNA: TGTGCCAGCAGTATTCGGACAAATAATTCGCCC.

A few counts support this clone. Gene labels here are mouse ones. CDR3 DNA, as far as it was read: TGCACCTGCAGTGCAGAACAGGGGAGGGATAATTCGCCC. It yields the protein CTCSAEQGRDNSP. In full, the CDR3 is CTCSAEQGRDNSPLYF. The V call is TRBV1, the J call TRBJ1-6; TRBD1 agrees at 7 bases. From the germline J gene comes the end of the CDR3, since the read stops 3 residues before it. TRBJ1-6 is marked as an open reading frame, function uncertain. This CDR3 is 16 amino acids long. Germline V gene sequence: CDR1 NSQYPW, CDR2 LRSPGD (reference sequence). V was clipped by 0 bases and J by 5 bases; unmatched bases: 4.

This clone was seen a few times. Mouse names are used for the genes. The read finishes 4 residues shy of the CDR3 end, and the germline J gene is used to complete it. This sequence joins TRBV5 and TRBJ2-1; tentatively, D is TRBD1 (6 bases). CDR1 and CDR2 (germline): LGHNA, YNLKQL (reference sequence). V lost 8 bases and J 3 bases, leaving 11 bases between the germline ends. The CDR3 contains 13 residues. The covered CDR3 bases are TGTGCCAGCGTGGGGACAACCTATGCT. Its translation: CASVGTTYA. The entire CDR3 reads CASVGTTYAEQFF.

In regard to this clone: These gene names are mouse names. Read data end 4 residues before the CDR3 end; the end is taken from the germline J gene. This chain joins TRBV1 and TRBJ2-3, with D possibly matching TRBD1 (5 bases). The CDR3 has 14 residues. Germline V CDR1 and CDR2: NSQYPW, LRSPGD (reference sequence). CDR3 bases read: TGCACCTGCAGTGCAGAGAGACAGAGAGAA. This encodes CTCSAERQRE. The whole CDR3 is CTCSAERQRETLYF.

Points on this clone: Mouse gene names and germline throughout. Read data end 4 residues before the CDR3 end; the end is taken from the germline J gene. The chain uses TRBV1 and TRBJ2-5; 11 positions agree with TRBD2. The CDR3 loop spans 15 amino acids. Germline values: CDR1 NSQYPW, CDR2 LRSPGD (reference sequence). J gave up 2 bases and V 4 bases, and 2 bases lay outside the gene matches. The covered CDR3 bases are TGCACCTGCAGTGGGGGACTGGGGGTCCAAGAC. Translated, it gives CTCSGGLGVQD. In full, the CDR3 is CTCSGGLGVQDTQYF. The whole variable domain, filled in from reference TRBV1 and TRBJ2-5, reads VTLLEQNPRWRLVPRGQAVNLRCILKNSQYPWMSWYQQDLQKQLQWLFTLRSPGDKEVKSLPGADYLATRVTDTELRLQVANMSQGRTLYCTCSGGLGVQDTQYFGPGTRLLVL.

Remarks on this clone: The gene names given are mouse names. Read sequence stops 4 residues before the CDR3 end, and the germline J gene provides the missing end. Other DNA sequences from this sample encode an identical CDR3 as well. This sequence joins TRBV19 and TRBJ2-7, with a weak D call TRBD1 (6 bases). V was clipped by 1 base and J by 3 bases, with 8 bases between them. This CDR3 has 13 residues. Germline V gives CDR1 FNHDT, CDR2 SITEND (reference sequence). Partial CDR3 DNA: TGTGCCAGCAGTATAAGAGGGGGCTAT. Encoded protein: CASSIRGGY. The full CDR3 protein reads CASSIRGGYEQYF.

This clone has only a few counts. The genes and germline here are from mouse. The CDR3 end is not reached by the read, which stops 4 residues before it; the germline J gene fills it in. The genes are TRBV31 and TRBJ2-2; 7 bases are a match to TRBD2. V shed 7 bases and J 0 bases; nucleotides not matched to a gene: 5. The V gene's germline CDR1 is GKSSPN and CDR2 SITVG. This CDR3 comprises 14 residues. The sequenced part of the CDR3 DNA is TGTGCCTCTCACTGGGGAGCAAACACCGGG. Protein: CASHWGANTG. The whole CDR3 is CASHWGANTGQLYF.

Regarding this clone: A clone one base away is much larger, so this may be a read error. Mouse names are used for the genes. The read is 3 residues too short to cover the CDR3 end, so that end is filled in from the germline J gene. This sample includes further DNA sequences coding for the same CDR3. This sequence joins TRBV13-3 and TRBJ1-6, with TRBD1 matching over 11 bases. TRBJ1-6 is reported as an ORF; its role is uncertain. Per the germline V gene, CDR1 is NNHDY and CDR2 is SYVADS. This CDR3 region has 14 residues. Trimming removed 5 bases from V and 7 bases from J; junction bases left unmatched: 2. CDR3 in amino acids: CASRDRGRNSPLYF. The CDR3 bases that were read are TGTGCCAGCAGGGACAGGGGGCGGAATTCGCCC.